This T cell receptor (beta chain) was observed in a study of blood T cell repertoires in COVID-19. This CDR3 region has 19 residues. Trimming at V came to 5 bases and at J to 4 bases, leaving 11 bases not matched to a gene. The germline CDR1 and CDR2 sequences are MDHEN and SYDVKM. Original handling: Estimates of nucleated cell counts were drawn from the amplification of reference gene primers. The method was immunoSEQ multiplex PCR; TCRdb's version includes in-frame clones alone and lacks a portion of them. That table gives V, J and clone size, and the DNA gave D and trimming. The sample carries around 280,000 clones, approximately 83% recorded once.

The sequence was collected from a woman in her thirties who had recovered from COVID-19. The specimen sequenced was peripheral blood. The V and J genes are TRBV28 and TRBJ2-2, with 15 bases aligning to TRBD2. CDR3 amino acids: CASSGPGLAGGGITGELFF. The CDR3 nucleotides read TGTGCCAGCAGTGGACCGGGACTAGCGGGAGGAGGGATCACCGGGGAGCTGTTTTTT.